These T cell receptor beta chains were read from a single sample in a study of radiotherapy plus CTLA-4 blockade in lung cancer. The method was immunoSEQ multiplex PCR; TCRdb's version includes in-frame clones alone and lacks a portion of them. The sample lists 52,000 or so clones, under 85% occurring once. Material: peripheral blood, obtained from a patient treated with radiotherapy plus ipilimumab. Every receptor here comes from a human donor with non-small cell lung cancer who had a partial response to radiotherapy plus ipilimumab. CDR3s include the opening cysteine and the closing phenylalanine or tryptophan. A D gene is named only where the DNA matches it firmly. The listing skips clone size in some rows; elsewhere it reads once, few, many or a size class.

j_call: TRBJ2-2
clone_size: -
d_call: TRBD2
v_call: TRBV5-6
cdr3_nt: TGTGCCAGCAGCGCGGGGGGGCCTAGGGTTCCCGGGGAGCTGTTTTTT
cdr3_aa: CASSAGGPRVPGELFF

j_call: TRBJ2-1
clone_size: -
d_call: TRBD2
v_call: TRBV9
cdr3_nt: TGTGCCAGCAGCCCAGGGACTAGCGGGGGGATCAGGGATGAGCAGTTCTTC
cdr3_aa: CASSPGTSGGIRDEQFF

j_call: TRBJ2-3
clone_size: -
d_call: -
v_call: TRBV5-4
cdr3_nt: TGTGCCAGCAGCCCGGGAGCAGACACAGATACGCAGTATTTT
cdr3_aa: CASSPGADTDTQYF

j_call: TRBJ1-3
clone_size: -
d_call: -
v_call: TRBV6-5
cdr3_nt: TGTGCCAGCAGAACCAAAGATGAACAGGGAAACACCATATATTTT
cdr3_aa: CASRTKDEQGNTIYF

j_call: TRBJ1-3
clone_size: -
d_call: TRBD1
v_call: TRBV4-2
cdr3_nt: TGTGCCAGCAGCCCAACACTGACCGGGACAGGGGCCCTCACCATATATTTT
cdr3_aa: CASSPTLTGTGALTIYF

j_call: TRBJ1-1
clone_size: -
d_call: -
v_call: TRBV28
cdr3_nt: TGTGCCAGCAACCTGGTGGAGATGAACACTGAAGCTTTCTTT
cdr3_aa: CASNLVEMNTEAFF

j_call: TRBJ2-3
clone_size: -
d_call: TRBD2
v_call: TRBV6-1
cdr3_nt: TGTGCCAGCAGTGCGACTAGCGGGGGAAGGTCAGATACGCAGTATTTT
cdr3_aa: CASSATSGGRSDTQYF

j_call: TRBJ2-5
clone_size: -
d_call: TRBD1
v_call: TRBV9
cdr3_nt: TGTGCCAGCAGCGGGGACAGGGAAGAGACCCAGTACTTC
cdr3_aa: CASSGDREETQYF

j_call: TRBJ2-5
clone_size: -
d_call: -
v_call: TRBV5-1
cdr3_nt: TGCGCCAGCAGCTTGGCTTGGGGGCCCCAAGAGATCCAGTACTTC
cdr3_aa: CASSLAWGPQEIQYF

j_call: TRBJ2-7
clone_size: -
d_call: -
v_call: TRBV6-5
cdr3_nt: TGTGCCAGCCGGAACGCGGGTGTTCGCGAGCAGTACTTC
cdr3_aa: CASRNAGVREQYF

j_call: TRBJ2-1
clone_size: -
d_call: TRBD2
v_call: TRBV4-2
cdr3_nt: TGTGCCAGCAGCCGCTTAGCGGGGGGGCTCAATGAGCAGTTCTTC
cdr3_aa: CASSRLAGGLNEQFF

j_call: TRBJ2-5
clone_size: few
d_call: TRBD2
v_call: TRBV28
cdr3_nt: TGTGCCAGCAGCGCCCCAGGGTTGGGGGGGGAGACCCAGTACTTC
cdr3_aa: CASSAPGLGGETQYF

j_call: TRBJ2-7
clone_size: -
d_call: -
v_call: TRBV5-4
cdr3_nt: TGTGCCAGCAGCTTGGGAGAACCCTACGAGCAGTACTTC
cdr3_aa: CASSLGEPYEQYF

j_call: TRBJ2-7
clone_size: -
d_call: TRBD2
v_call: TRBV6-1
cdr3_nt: TGTGCCAGCAGTGAAGGGGTAATGGGGGGGGAGCAGTACTTC
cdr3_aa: CASSEGVMGGEQYF

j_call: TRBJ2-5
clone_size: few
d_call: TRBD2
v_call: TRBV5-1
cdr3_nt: TGCGCCAGCAACCGGGACTATGGAGAGACCCAGTACTTC
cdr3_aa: CASNRDYGETQYF

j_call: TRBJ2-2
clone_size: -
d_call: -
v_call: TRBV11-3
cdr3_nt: TGTGCCAGCAGCCAAGGGGTAGTGAACACCGGGGAGCTGTTTTTT
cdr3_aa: CASSQGVVNTGELFF